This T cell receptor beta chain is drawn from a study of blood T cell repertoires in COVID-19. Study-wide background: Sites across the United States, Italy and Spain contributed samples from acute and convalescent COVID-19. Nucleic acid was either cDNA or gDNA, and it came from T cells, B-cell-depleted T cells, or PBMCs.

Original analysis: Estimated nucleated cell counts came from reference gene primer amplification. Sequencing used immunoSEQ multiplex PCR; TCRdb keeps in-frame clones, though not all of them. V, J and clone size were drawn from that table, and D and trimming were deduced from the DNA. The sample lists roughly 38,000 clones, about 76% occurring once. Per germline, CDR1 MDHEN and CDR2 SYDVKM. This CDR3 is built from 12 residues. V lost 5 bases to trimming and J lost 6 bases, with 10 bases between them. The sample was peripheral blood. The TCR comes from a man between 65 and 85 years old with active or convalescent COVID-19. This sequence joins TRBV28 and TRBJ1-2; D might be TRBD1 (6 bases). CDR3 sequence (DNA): TGTGCCAGCAGTGAACCAGGGGATGGCTACACCTTC. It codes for CASSEPGDGYTF.